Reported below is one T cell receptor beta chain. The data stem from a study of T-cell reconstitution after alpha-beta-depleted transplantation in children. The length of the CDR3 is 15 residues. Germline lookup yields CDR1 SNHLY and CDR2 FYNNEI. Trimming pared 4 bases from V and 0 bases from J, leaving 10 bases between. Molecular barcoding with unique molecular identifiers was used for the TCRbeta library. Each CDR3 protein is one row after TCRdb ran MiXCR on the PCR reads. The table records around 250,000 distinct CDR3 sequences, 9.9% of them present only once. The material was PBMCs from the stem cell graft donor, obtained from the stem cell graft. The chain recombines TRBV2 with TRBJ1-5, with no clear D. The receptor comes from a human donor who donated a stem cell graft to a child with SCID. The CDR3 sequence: CASSAGLLSNQPQHF. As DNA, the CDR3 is TGTGCCAGCAGTGCAGGACTCCTTAGCAATCAGCCCCAGCATTTT.